This T cell receptor beta chain derives from a study of blood T cell repertoires in COVID-19 (dated by TCRdb to the early 2020s). Regarding the research as a whole: Collaborator samples came from the United States, Italy and Spain and covered acute and convalescent phases of COVID-19. Subjects who had been exposed to COVID-19, were actively infected with it, or had recovered from it provided the deeply sampled blood TCRbeta repertoires that made up the dataset. The samples were drawn from the first 160 participants of the ongoing ImmuneRACE study and from 1,254 subjects provided by 6 global collaborators. The sample metadata nearly always contained a de-identified subject ID, COVID-19 status, age in years and sex. HLA class I and class II types, where available, came from metadata supplied by the sample provider rather than from assay-based typing. The prospective study material was composed of cDNA or gDNA derived from T cells, B-cell-depleted T cells, or PBMCs. The repertoires were released in a freely available public database meant as a resource for research on the immune response to SARS-CoV-2.

Beyond this particular receptor, the publication reports: The amount of clinical and demographic metadata varied by source and participant and was provided uncurated.

Of note for this clone: The clone's antigen remains unknown. No clone much larger than this one lies a single base away; base qualities are absent.

Participants in the prospective study were enrolled through a virtual design, were aged 18 to 89 years, and lived in roughly 24 United States geographic areas. To assign participants to cohorts, the prospective study relied on clinical history that participants themselves reported in a screening survey and a study questionnaire. Recovered participants in ImmuneRACE Cohort 3 were defined as having two consecutive negative NP/OP PCR tests, clearance from a healthcare professional, or resolution of symptoms. In the prospective study, whole blood, serum and a nasopharyngeal or oropharyngeal swab were collected from each participant by mobile phlebotomists. Prospective study participants could optionally give additional blood draws and questionnaires over a roughly two-month period. Before DNA extraction, prospective study blood samples were shipped either frozen or at room temperature. TCRbeta CDR3 regions were amplified from genomic DNA by means of the immunoSEQ Assay, a bias-controlled multiplex PCR. As for the original processing: Within the assay, amplification of reference gene primers was used to estimate how many nucleated cells each sample contained. To quantify the absolute abundance of each unique TCRbeta CDR3 rearrangement, sequence reads were collapsed and filtered. Productive Simpson clonality was computed per sample as the square root of Simpson's diversity index over productive rearrangements. Imported from immuneACCESS, the table was reduced by TCRdb to in-frame sequences with V and J called. These copies leave out some clones; in studies compared against another copy, an unresolved V gene accounts for under half, and the cause of the remainder is not known. Clone size and V and J calls were adopted from that table, with D and trimming inferred from the DNA. The sample table holds about 320,000 clones, of which 90% were seen once. The top ten clones comprise about 2.4% of the sample.

The germline V gene supplies CDR1 ENHRY and CDR2 SYGVKD. The CDR3 goes from the cysteine to the phenylalanine over 14 residues. Of the read, only the CDR3 DNA is kept; its 42 bases are in frame from base 1. V is trimmed back by 6 bases and J by 6 bases, and the junction contains 10 bases that no gene match accounts for. The chain joins TRBV10-3 to TRBJ1-1; TRBD1 fits 7 bases in the junction. Sequenced input: PBMCs or T cells enriched from blood (not recorded which). The receptor was derived from a man aged 60 to 69 who had recovered from COVID-19. The sequenced DNA: TGTGCCATCAGAACTCCACAGGGGAGCGCTGAAGCTTTCTTT. It translates to CAIRTPQGSAEAFF.